These T cell receptor beta chains were read from a single sample in a study of blood T cell repertoires in COVID-19. TCRdb's table, derived via immunoSEQ multiplex PCR, lists solely in-frame clones and lacks some. The profile covers approximately 460,000 clones, with 89% appearing a single time and roughly 0.84% taken by the ten largest. Sequencing used peripheral blood. Source of these receptors: a man younger than 35 with COVID-19, enrolled during active disease. The CDR3 runs from the conserved cysteine through the conserved F or W. Each record gives: CDR3 length, V gene, J gene, D gene, clone size, CDR3 protein, CDR3 DNA. D genes are given only for firm matches. Size values are once, few and many counts, or a class for expanded clones, and some rows have none.

len: 13
v_gene: TRBV5-6
j_gene: TRBJ2-7
d_gene: .
abundance: .
CDR3aa: CASSLGSTYEQYF
CDR3nt: TGTGCCAGCAGCTTGGGGTCTACCTACGAGCAGTACTTC

len: 18
v_gene: TRBV7-7
j_gene: TRBJ2-6
d_gene: TRBD1
abundance: .
CDR3aa: CASSLPDRAYSGANVLTF
CDR3nt: TGTGCTAGCAGCCTGCCGGACAGGGCCTACTCTGGGGCCAACGTCCTGACTTTC

len: 15
v_gene: TRBV18
j_gene: TRBJ2-1
d_gene: TRBD2
abundance: .
CDR3aa: CASSPLADTNNEQFF
CDR3nt: TGTGCCAGCTCGCCACTAGCGGATACTAACAATGAGCAGTTCTTC

len: 16
v_gene: TRBV27
j_gene: TRBJ2-3
d_gene: .
abundance: .
CDR3aa: CASSFTGVNTADTQYF
CDR3nt: TGTGCCAGCAGTTTCACGGGAGTCAATACCGCCGATACGCAGTATTTT

len: 13
v_gene: TRBV5-4
j_gene: TRBJ2-1
d_gene: .
abundance: once
CDR3aa: CASSLALNNEQFF
CDR3nt: TGTGCCAGCAGCTTGGCCCTAAACAATGAGCAGTTCTTC

len: 14
v_gene: TRBV7-2
j_gene: TRBJ2-3
d_gene: .
abundance: .
CDR3aa: CASSTYRQPDTQYF
CDR3nt: TGTGCCAGCAGCACATACAGGCAGCCAGATACGCAGTATTTT

len: 15
v_gene: TRBV11-3
j_gene: TRBJ1-1
d_gene: TRBD1
abundance: .
CDR3aa: CASSTGQGEATEAFF
CDR3nt: TGTGCCAGCAGCACCGGACAGGGTGAGGCCACTGAAGCTTTCTTT

len: 13
v_gene: TRBV6-4
j_gene: TRBJ1-5
d_gene: .
abundance: few
CDR3aa: CASSAGSGGAQHF
CDR3nt: TGTGCCAGCAGTGCAGGGTCAGGTGGAGCCCAGCATTTT

len: 15
v_gene: TRBV18
j_gene: TRBJ2-2
d_gene: TRBD2
abundance: .
CDR3aa: CASSLRGGNTGELFF
CDR3nt: TGTGCCAGCTCACTCCGCGGGGGGAACACCGGGGAGCTGTTTTTT

len: 16
v_gene: TRBV6-1
j_gene: TRBJ1-6
d_gene: .
abundance: .
CDR3aa: CASSEAGQGTQSPLHF
CDR3nt: TGTGCCAGCAGTGAAGCGGGGCAGGGGACGCAATCACCCCTCCACTTT

len: 15
v_gene: TRBV6-5
j_gene: TRBJ2-5
d_gene: .
abundance: .
CDR3aa: CASNRGGGPEETQYF
CDR3nt: TGTGCCAGCAACCGAGGAGGAGGGCCGGAGGAGACCCAGTACTTC

len: 13
v_gene: TRBV27
j_gene: TRBJ1-5
d_gene: .
abundance: .
CDR3aa: CASSSEENQPQHF
CDR3nt: TGTGCCAGCAGTTCTGAGGAGAATCAGCCCCAGCATTTT

len: 15
v_gene: TRBV9
j_gene: TRBJ2-1
d_gene: .
abundance: .
CDR3aa: CASSVGGEAYNEQFF
CDR3nt: TGTGCCAGCAGCGTAGGGGGGGAGGCCTACAATGAGCAGTTCTTC

len: 14
v_gene: TRBV18
j_gene: TRBJ1-1
d_gene: .
abundance: .
CDR3aa: CASSTTRGNTEAFF
CDR3nt: TGTGCCAGCTCAACTACCAGGGGGAACACTGAAGCTTTCTTT

len: 15
v_gene: TRBV11-3
j_gene: TRBJ2-1
d_gene: TRBD2
abundance: once
CDR3aa: CASSPRVGLAGEQFF
CDR3nt: TGTGCCAGCAGCCCCAGGGTAGGACTAGCAGGTGAGCAGTTCTTC

len: 14
v_gene: TRBV5-4
j_gene: TRBJ2-5
d_gene: TRBD2
abundance: .
CDR3aa: CASSWGLAEETQYF
CDR3nt: TGTGCCAGCAGCTGGGGACTAGCGGAAGAGACCCAGTACTTC

len: 14
v_gene: TRBV7-9
j_gene: TRBJ2-7
d_gene: TRBD1
abundance: once
CDR3aa: CASSLVAGGGEQYF
CDR3nt: TGTGCCAGCAGCTTAGTAGCAGGGGGCGGCGAGCAGTACTTC

len: 13
v_gene: TRBV30
j_gene: TRBJ2-7
d_gene: .
abundance: .
CDR3aa: CAWSVDRLYEQYF
CDR3nt: TGTGCCTGGAGTGTCGACAGGTTGTACGAGCAGTACTTC

len: 16
v_gene: TRBV6-5
j_gene: TRBJ2-2
d_gene: TRBD2
abundance: .
CDR3aa: CASSYSRGGAPGELFF
CDR3nt: TGTGCCAGCAGTTACTCTCGCGGGGGGGCCCCCGGGGAGCTGTTTTTT

len: 15
v_gene: TRBV7-2
j_gene: TRBJ2-1
d_gene: TRBD1
abundance: .
CDR3aa: CASSEGQGTYNEQFF
CDR3nt: TGTGCCAGCAGCGAAGGACAGGGGACCTACAATGAGCAGTTCTTC

len: 12
v_gene: TRBV6-5
j_gene: TRBJ2-1
d_gene: TRBD1
abundance: .
CDR3aa: CASSTGQFVQFF
CDR3nt: TGTGCCAGCAGTACGGGACAGTTTGTGCAGTTCTTC

len: 16
v_gene: TRBV19
j_gene: TRBJ2-3
d_gene: TRBD2
abundance: .
CDR3aa: CASSPASGRVRNTQYF
CDR3nt: TGTGCCAGTAGTCCGGCTAGCGGGAGGGTGCGGAATACGCAGTATTTT

len: 16
v_gene: TRBV2
j_gene: TRBJ1-2
d_gene: TRBD1
abundance: few
CDR3aa: CASSGRAWTGDFGYTF
CDR3nt: TGTGCCAGCAGTGGGCGAGCCTGGACAGGGGATTTTGGCTACACCTTC

len: 14
v_gene: TRBV19
j_gene: TRBJ2-3
d_gene: TRBD1
abundance: many
CDR3aa: CASSVTGVVDTQYF
CDR3nt: TGTGCCAGTAGTGTTACAGGGGTTGTAGATACGCAGTATTTT

len: 13
v_gene: TRBV11-2
j_gene: TRBJ2-1
d_gene: TRBD2
abundance: .
CDR3aa: CASSLTSGFEQFF
CDR3nt: TGTGCCAGCAGCTTAACTAGCGGGTTTGAGCAGTTCTTC

len: 13
v_gene: TRBV5-1
j_gene: TRBJ2-2
d_gene: .
abundance: .
CDR3aa: CASSPTGAGELFF
CDR3nt: TGCGCCAGCAGCCCGACGGGGGCCGGGGAGCTGTTTTTT

len: 13
v_gene: TRBV7-2
j_gene: TRBJ2-7
d_gene: .
abundance: .
CDR3aa: CASTRQVSYEQYF
CDR3nt: TGTGCCAGCACCCGACAGGTCTCCTACGAGCAGTACTTC

len: 15
v_gene: TRBV6-5
j_gene: TRBJ1-5
d_gene: TRBD1
abundance: .
CDR3aa: CASRAWTGRNQPQHF
CDR3nt: TGTGCCAGCAGAGCCTGGACAGGGCGGAATCAGCCCCAGCATTTT

len: 13
v_gene: TRBV6-6
j_gene: TRBJ1-1
d_gene: .
abundance: few
CDR3aa: CASTKTSRTEAFF
CDR3nt: TGTGCCAGCACCAAGACATCTCGGACTGAAGCTTTCTTT

len: 13
v_gene: TRBV5-4
j_gene: TRBJ2-7
d_gene: TRBD1
abundance: .
CDR3aa: CASSHRDRGQQYF
CDR3nt: TGTGCCAGCAGCCACCGGGACAGGGGCCAGCAGTACTTC

len: 14
v_gene: TRBV4-1
j_gene: TRBJ1-4
d_gene: TRBD1
abundance: .
CDR3aa: CASSPGTGGEKLFF
CDR3nt: TGCGCCAGCAGCCCCGGGACAGGGGGCGAAAAACTGTTTTTT

len: 15
v_gene: TRBV14
j_gene: TRBJ2-3
d_gene: .
abundance: .
CDR3aa: CASSLTSLSTDTQYF
CDR3nt: TGTGCCAGCAGCCTGACTAGTCTGAGCACAGATACGCAGTATTTT

len: 11
v_gene: TRBV27
j_gene: TRBJ2-2
d_gene: .
abundance: .
CDR3aa: CASSSVGELFF
CDR3nt: TGTGCCAGCAGTTCCGTAGGGGAGCTGTTTTTT

len: 15
v_gene: TRBV6-2/TRBV6-3
j_gene: TRBJ2-1
d_gene: TRBD2
abundance: .
CDR3aa: CASSYGGGRPNEQFF
CDR3nt: TGTGCCAGCAGTTATGGGGGAGGGCGTCCGAATGAGCAGTTCTTC

len: 14
v_gene: TRBV4-1
j_gene: TRBJ2-5
d_gene: .
abundance: .
CDR3aa: CASSQSSGLETQYF
CDR3nt: TGCGCCAGCAGCCAATCATCCGGGTTAGAGACCCAGTACTTC

len: 14
v_gene: TRBV5-8
j_gene: TRBJ1-2
d_gene: TRBD1
abundance: once
CDR3aa: CASSLGQDFYGYTF
CDR3nt: TGTGCCAGCAGCCTCGGACAGGACTTCTATGGCTACACCTTC

len: 15
v_gene: TRBV2
j_gene: TRBJ2-2
d_gene: TRBD2
abundance: .
CDR3aa: CASRVLAANTGELFF
CDR3nt: TGTGCCAGCAGGGTACTAGCGGCGAACACCGGGGAGCTGTTTTTT

len: 14
v_gene: TRBV2
j_gene: TRBJ1-1
d_gene: TRBD1
abundance: .
CDR3aa: CASSYTGGNTEAFF
CDR3nt: TGTGCCAGCAGTTACACAGGGGGGAATACTGAAGCTTTCTTT

len: 13
v_gene: TRBV6-1
j_gene: TRBJ2-5
d_gene: .
abundance: .
CDR3aa: CASSEIAQETQYF
CDR3nt: TGTGCCAGCAGTGAGATAGCCCAGGAGACCCAGTACTTC

len: 14
v_gene: TRBV2
j_gene: TRBJ1-4
d_gene: TRBD1
abundance: .
CDR3aa: CASSTGTGNEKLFF
CDR3nt: TGTGCCAGCAGTACCGGGACAGGGAACGAAAAACTGTTTTTT

len: 15
v_gene: TRBV27
j_gene: TRBJ1-1
d_gene: .
abundance: .
CDR3aa: CASSLSDSGFTEAFF
CDR3nt: TGTGCCAGCAGTTTATCCGATTCGGGGTTCACTGAAGCTTTCTTT

len: 12
v_gene: TRBV12-3/TRBV12-4
j_gene: TRBJ2-7
d_gene: .
abundance: .
CDR3aa: CASSSETIEQYF
CDR3nt: TGTGCCAGCAGTTCCGAGACTATCGAGCAGTACTTC